Below are 8 T cell receptor beta chains sequenced from a single sample in a study of identical twins. TCRdb recomputed calls from the 5' RACE reads with MiXCR, one row per CDR3 protein. The repertoire holds some 760,000 distinct CDR3 sequences, with roughly 18% as singletons. Another study also made use of these data, one on T cells expressing NK-cell markers.

The sample taken for sequencing was PBMCs. These receptors originate from a woman under 30 in good health.

This clonotype was seen only a few times. The V and J genes are TRBV14 and TRBJ2-1; D unclear. The germline gives CDR1 SGHDN, CDR2 FVKESK. The CDR3 extends over 14 amino acids. The germline V and J ends were trimmed by 4 bases and 9 bases, with 16 bases remaining between them. The CDR3 protein is CASSPSRSRSEQFF. The CDR3 DNA sequence: TGTGCCAGCAGCCCCTCGAGAAGCAGGAGTGAGCAGTTCTTC.

This clonotype was seen a handful of times. The V gene is TRBV12-3 or TRBV12-4, the J gene TRBJ2-7, with D perhaps TRBD2 (5 bases). This CDR3 comprises 13 residues. V shed 3 bases and J shed 1 base, with 7 bases lying between them. CDR3 residues: CASSFGESYEQYF. The CDR3 bases are TGTGCCAGCAGTTTCGGGGAATCCTACGAGCAGTACTTC.

In its sample, this clonotype was seen a few times. V and J are TRBV5-1 and TRBJ1-1; 7 bases are shared with TRBD1. Germline V gene data show CDR1 as SGHRS and CDR2 as YFSETQ. V gave up 0 bases and J gave up 8 bases; unmatched junction bases: 4. This CDR3 has 13 amino acids. CDR3 DNA: TGCGCCAGCAGCTTGGGGCCGGGACAGGAAGCTTTCTTT. Translated: CASSLGPGQEAFF.

This clonotype was observed at least ten times. The CDR3 region has the DNA TGTGCCAGCAGTTTGGGGTATGGCAATCAGCCCCAGCATTTT. This translates into CASSLGYGNQPQHF. The chain recombines TRBV12-3 or TRBV12-4 with TRBJ1-5, with D uncertain. There are 14 residues in the CDR3. The V and J ends lost 3 bases and 2 bases respectively, with 8 bases between them.

This rearrangement joins TRBV21-1 to TRBJ2-7. TRBV21-1 corresponds to a pseudogene. CDR3 length: 14 residues. The CDR3 reads CASSDQQGSYEQYF. CDR3 nucleotides: TGTGCCAGCAGCGATCAGCAGGGCTCCTACGAGCAGTACTTC.

This clonotype appeared once. The genes are TRBV7-2 and TRBJ2-7; no firm D call. Germline V gene sequence: CDR1 SGHTA, CDR2 FQGNSA. The CDR3 length is 14 residues. Trimming took 5 bases from V and 6 from J, leaving 17 bases between them. DNA of the CDR3: TGTGCCAGCAGCCCACAGCCCGCTTCGGGCGAGCAGTACTTC. This gives the protein CASSPQPASGEQYF.

This clonotype has just one count. J is TRBJ2-1 and V is TRBV11-2, with D possibly being TRBD2 (5 bases). The CDR3 totals 14 residues. Trimming removed 2 bases from V and 9 bases from J, with 14 bases in between. The germline V gene has CDR1 SGHAT and CDR2 FQNNGV. The CDR3 loop is CASSLMVGATEQFF. CDR3 DNA: TGTGCCAGCAGCTTAATGGTGGGAGCTACTGAGCAGTTCTTC.

This clonotype was observed a few times. The rearrangement joins TRBV10-3 to TRBJ2-2; unclear D gene. This CDR3 has 13 amino acids. Germline V gene lookup returns CDR1 ENHRY and CDR2 SYGVKD. Trimming removed 11 bases from V and 1 base from J, with 11 bases in between. DNA of the CDR3: TGTGCCCTCCCTGGGCTGAACACCGGGGAGCTGTTTTTT. Protein product: CALPGLNTGELFF.